The 5 T cell receptor beta chains given below trace back to one sample, sequenced in a study of blood T cells in healthy people across ages. Primers used in a second PCR of roughly 6 to 12 cycles were a sample-barcoded 5' primer and a J-beta primer mix. TCRdb called the 5' RACE reads again in MiXCR, with one record for every CDR3 protein. The table records more than 900,000 distinct CDR3 sequences, around 27% of them present only once. The same sample was also studied in work on T cells of mothers and their children.

Material for sequencing was blood. These receptors all stem from a girl aged 2-10 years in good health.

This chain connects TRBV7-2 to TRBJ2-1; D unresolved. This CDR3 has 12 amino acids. CDR1 is SGHTA and CDR2 is FQGNSA in the germline V gene. V lost 3 bases and J 8 bases, leaving 8 bases between the germline ends. The CDR3 sequence: CASSLERYEQFF. CDR3 nucleotide sequence: TGTGCCAGCAGCTTGGAGCGCTATGAGCAGTTCTTC.

At least ten counts were recorded for this clonotype. The chain carries TRBV28 and TRBJ2-7; D remains unclear. Germline V gives CDR1 MDHEN, CDR2 SYDVKM. V gave up 9 bases and J gave up 0 bases, with 18 bases separating them. This CDR3 is 15 amino acids long. CDR3 nucleotide sequence: TGTGCCAGTAGTCCTGGTCGTGCCGTCTCCTACGAGCAGTACTTC. This encodes CASSPGRAVSYEQYF.

V and J are TRBV27 and TRBJ2-5; 10 nucleotides line up with TRBD1. Germline CDR1 and CDR2: MNHEY and SMNVEV (reference sequence). The CDR3 extends over 13 amino acids. The trim removed 4 bases at V and 14 bases at J, leaving 10 bases unmatched. For the CDR3, the DNA is TGTGCCAGCAGTTCCTTGGGGGGGACAGGGGTTTACTTC. This translates into CASSSLGGTGVYF.

As regards this clonotype: One end of the junction fails to match germline, which may point to a read error. The chain recombines TRBV6-1 with TRBJ2-2, with D possibly being TRBD2 (6 bases). In germline, CDR1 is MNHNS, CDR2 SASEGT. The CDR3 sequence is 14 residues long. The CDR3 sequence: CASSEAEFTGGLFF. The CDR3 bases are TGTGCCAGCAGTGAAGCTGAGTTCACCGGGGGGCTGTTTTTT.

The chain has TRBV10-3 and TRBJ2-1; TRBD1 is a possible D gene (6 bases). Between the trimmed V and J ends, which lost 3 bases and 9 bases, there was a span of 12 bases. Germline-derived CDR1 and CDR2 are ENHRY and SYGVKD. The CDR3 is 13 residues long. The CDR3 coding sequence is TGTGCCATCAGTGACCATGCAGGGGTTGAGCAGTTCTTC. Amino acids: CAISDHAGVEQFF.